These 2 T cell receptor beta chains originate from one sample sequenced in a study of glioma-infiltrating T cells. TCR alpha and beta CDR3 regions were amplified from RNA using iRepertoire nested multiplex PCR. TCRdb used MiXCR to reprocess the multiplex PCR reads, holding one entry per CDR3 protein. The table records approximately 45,000 distinct CDR3 sequences, about 22% of them present only once. Sequencing was carried out using glioma tissue, nonneoplastic brain tissue, or PBMCs (not recorded which). Receptors were obtained from a human donor with low-grade glioma or glioblastoma, undergoing nonglioma brain surgery, or in good health (not recorded which).

This clonotype was recorded many times. The CDR3 is CASSPSGVSSYEQYF. The CDR3 DNA reads as TGTGCCAGCAGCCCAAGCGGGGTGAGCTCCTACGAGCAGTACTTC. The chain links TRBV7-2 to TRBJ2-7; 7 nucleotides line up with TRBD2. CDR1 and CDR2 (germline): SGHTA, FQGNSA. The CDR3 totals 15 residues. The junction had 7 bases not matched to a gene; V was cut back by 5 bases and J by 0 bases.

The J gene is TRBJ2-3, the V gene TRBV19; TRBD2 matches at 12 bases. The J segment lost 4 bases and the V segment lost 5 bases, leaving 10 bases of the junction unmatched. Germline-derived CDR1 and CDR2 are LNHDA and SQIVND (reference sequence). The CDR3 spans 17 residues. CDR3 protein: CASSFGLAGYPPDTQYF. The CDR3 region has the DNA TGTGCCAGTAGTTTTGGACTAGCGGGGTACCCACCAGATACGCAGTATTTT.